The subject of this entry is one TCR beta chain. What it binds is unknown. Trimming took 0 bases from V and 8 from J, leaving 13 bases between them. Germline V gene data show CDR1 as MGHRA and CDR2 as YSYEKL. The CDR3 spans 15 residues. This sample was included in a study of T cell responses to AZD1222 COVID-19 vaccine. The wider study: Researchers grouped second doses given at about 4 or about 12 weeks into one pool.

The assay was immunoSEQ multiplex PCR, and TCRdb's table has in-frame clones only and misses some. This sample has approximately 88,000 clones, with about 90% found just once. Findings and caveats of the study: Increased Spike-specific TCR breadth and depth were observed after two AZD1222 doses.

The clonotype comes from an adult in good health. This sequence joins TRBV4-1 and TRBJ1-4; maybe TRBD1 (5 bases). Sequencing used peripheral blood, obtained on day 0 of AZD1222 vaccination. CDR3 nucleotide sequence: TGCGCCAGCAGCCAAGAAGTAGGGGTGGGGGAAAAACTGTTTTTT. This encodes CASSQEVGVGEKLFF.